This entry lists 24 T cell receptor beta chains sequenced from one sample in a study of early T cells in non-severe SARS-CoV-2 infection. TCRdb re-analysed the 5' RACE reads in MiXCR, keeping a single row per CDR3 protein. The sample consists of tens of thousands of distinct CDR3 sequences, roughly 10% of them appearing once. What was sequenced was whole blood. Source of these receptors: an adult who was a healthcare worker with PCR-confirmed SARS-CoV-2 infection or an uninfected control (not recorded which).

This chain joins TRBV6-1 and TRBJ2-7, with D possibly called TRBD1 or TRBD2 (5 bases each). Germline loops: CDR1 MNHNS, CDR2 SASEGT. Trimming shortened V by 4 bases and J by 6 bases, and 13 bases separated the two germline ends. The CDR3 consists of 13 residues. For the CDR3, the DNA is TGTGCCAGCAGTGTGGGGGTAGTAGGCGAGCAGTACTTC. It specifies CASSVGVVGEQYF.

The chain is built from TRBV5-4 and TRBJ2-3, with 9 nucleotides matching TRBD2. In germline, CDR1 is SGHNT, CDR2 YYREEE (reference sequence). This CDR3 comprises 14 residues. Trimming removed 3 bases from V and 5 bases from J; junction bases left unmatched: 4. The CDR3 DNA follows: TGTGCCAGCAGCTGGGCGGGAGGGCGAGATACGCAGTATTTT. Encoded protein: CASSWAGGRDTQYF.

The rearrangement joins TRBV29-1 to TRBJ2-1; TRBD2 agrees at 10 bases. V lost 7 bases and J lost 6; bases outside the gene matches: 6. The germline V gene has CDR1 SQVTM and CDR2 ANQGSEA. The CDR3 sequence is 13 residues long. CDR3 protein: CSAWTSGGNEQFF. The CDR3 nucleotides are TGCAGCGCCTGGACTAGCGGCGGCAATGAGCAGTTCTTC.

This chain links TRBV13 with TRBJ1-2; D unresolved. The CDR3 totals 12 residues. The germline gives CDR1 PRHDT, CDR2 FYEKMQ (reference sequence). V gave up 0 bases and J gave up 6 bases, with 5 bases separating them. The CDR3 bases are TGTGCCAGCAGCTTAGGCTCTCATGGCTACACCTTC. Translated: CASSLGSHGYTF.

Many counts were recorded for this clonotype. The V call is TRBV10-1, the J call TRBJ2-2, with D possibly TRBD1 on 5 matching bases. Germline CDR1 reads WNHNN; CDR2 reads SYGVQD (reference sequence). The CDR3 sequence is 15 residues long. The ends were cut back, 0 bases at V and 6 bases at J, with 11 bases in the middle. This CDR3 reads CASSESTAFAGELFF. The CDR3 coding sequence is TGCGCCAGCAGTGAGTCGACAGCCTTCGCCGGGGAGCTGTTTTTT.

The chain uses TRBV6-2 or TRBV6-3 and TRBJ2-1; 7 bases fit TRBD2. The CDR3 extends over 12 amino acids. V lost 2 bases and J lost 14; bases outside the gene matches: 6. CDR1 and CDR2 from the germline V gene are MNHEY and SVGEGT. The DNA for the CDR3 is TGTGCCAGCAGTTACGGGCCGGGGGGAGAGTTCTTC. Translating gives CASSYGPGGEFF.

This chain links TRBV3-1 with TRBJ2-2; D call uncertain. The V gene's germline CDR1 is LGHDT and CDR2 YNNKEL (reference sequence). CDR3 length: 15 residues. Trimming shortened V by 8 bases and J by 4 bases, and 17 bases separated the two germline ends. CDR3 in amino acids: CASRRGTERTGELFF. The CDR3 DNA sequence: TGTGCCAGCCGCCGCGGCACGGAACGCACCGGGGAGCTGTTTTTT.

This clonotype occurred many times. The genes are TRBV6-2 or TRBV6-3 and TRBJ2-7; perhaps TRBD2 as D (5 bases). This CDR3 spans 14 amino acids. CDR1 is MNHEY, CDR2 SVGEGT, per germline. Trimming removed 6 bases from V and 3 bases from J, with 15 bases in between. The CDR3 loop reads CASRNQPGFYEQYF. CDR3 DNA sequence: TGTGCCAGCAGAAACCAGCCGGGGTTCTACGAGCAGTACTTC.

This clonotype occurred many times. The chain employs TRBV20-1 and TRBJ1-6; 9 bases match TRBD1. Unmatched junction bases numbered 9, after V lost 6 bases and J lost 9 bases. The CDR3 runs 14 residues. CDR1 and CDR2 (germline): DFQATT, SNEGSKA (reference sequence). The CDR3 is CSASQGQGSSPLHF. The CDR3 DNA reads TGCAGTGCCAGCCAGGGACAGGGCAGTTCACCCCTCCACTTT.

This clonotype turned up a few times. The V and J genes are TRBV7-9 and TRBJ1-5, with D possibly TRBD1 on 6 matching bases. The CDR3 has 15 residues. Between the trimmed V and J ends, which lost 5 bases and 0 bases, there was a span of 11 bases. Per the germline V gene, CDR1 is SEHNR and CDR2 is FQNEAQ (reference sequence). The CDR3 reads CASSKGQYSNQPQHF. CDR3 sequence (DNA): TGTGCCAGCAGCAAAGGACAGTATAGCAATCAGCCCCAGCATTTT.

The sample holds a few counts of this clonotype. V usage is TRBV4-1 and J usage is TRBJ2-6, with 12 bases lining up with TRBD2. The CDR3 consists of 18 residues. CDR1 and CDR2 (germline): MGHRA, YSYEKL. The ends lost 1 base at V and 4 bases at J; junction bases unmatched: 5. The CDR3 sequence is CASSQGGLAGTGANVLTF. CDR3 bases: TGCGCCAGCAGCCAAGGAGGACTAGCGGGGACCGGGGCCAACGTCCTGACTTTC.

V usage is TRBV24-1 and J usage is TRBJ2-1; 8 bases map to TRBD1. The CDR3 extends over 15 amino acids. CDR1 is KGHDR and CDR2 is SFDVKD in the germline V gene. V was clipped by 2 bases and J by 10 bases; unmatched bases: 9. The CDR3 nucleotides are TGTGCCACCAGTGATTCGAGAACAGGGGGAAGCGAGCAGTTCTTC. Translated: CATSDSRTGGSEQFF.

This clonotype was detected a few times. V and J are TRBV30 and TRBJ2-7; either TRBD1 or TRBD2 may supply D (5 bases each). V was clipped by 5 bases and J by 8 bases, with 16 bases between them. Looked up from germline, CDR1 is GTSNPN and CDR2 is SVGIG (reference sequence). CDR3 length: 12 amino acids. In DNA, the CDR3 is TGTGCCTGGGGGGGTAGGGGCGGAAAGCAGTACTTC. This gives the protein CAWGGRGGKQYF.

This clonotype was seen at least ten times. The V and J genes are TRBV24-1 and TRBJ1-1; D gene ambiguous. V was cut by 3 bases and J by 11 bases, with 12 bases left in between. This CDR3 is built from 12 residues. Per the germline V gene, CDR1 is KGHDR and CDR2 is SFDVKD. Here the CDR3 DNA reads TGTGCCACCAGTGATCGTCGTGGGTTCGCTTTCTTT. It yields the protein CATSDRRGFAFF.

The V and J genes are TRBV19 and TRBJ1-6; TRBD1 matches at 8 bases. The CDR3 spans 15 residues. Germline assignment: CDR1 LNHDA and CDR2 SQIVND (reference sequence). V was clipped by 5 bases and J by 9 bases; unmatched bases: 9. CDR3: CASSVDSGTGSPLHF. The CDR3 DNA sequence: TGTGCCAGTAGTGTCGATTCCGGGACAGGTTCACCCCTCCACTTT.

V is TRBV12-3 or TRBV12-4 and J is TRBJ2-3, with 9 bases that match TRBD1. The V and J ends lost 5 bases and 2 bases, in that order; junction bases with no gene match: 14. The CDR3 is 18 amino acids. The CDR3 protein is CASSTGTGYLWDTDTQYF. DNA for the CDR3: TGTGCCAGCAGTACCGGGACAGGGTATTTGTGGGACACAGATACGCAGTATTTT.

This clonotype was seen many times. The chain has TRBV12-3 or TRBV12-4 and TRBJ1-5; D is uncertain. The CDR3 consists of 15 residues. Trimming shortened V by 4 bases and J by 1 base, and 11 bases separated the two germline ends. The CDR3 sequence is CASSSGSGSNQPQHF. In DNA, the CDR3 is TGTGCCAGCAGTTCCGGTTCGGGGAGCAATCAGCCCCAGCATTTT.

The table lists this clonotype with many counts. The chain recombines TRBV19 with TRBJ1-4; D unclear. The CDR3 has 15 amino acids. Trimming cost V 3 bases and J 3 bases, with 11 bases left between them. Germline V gene lookup returns CDR1 LNHDA and CDR2 SQIVND (reference sequence). The CDR3 here is CASSMRVSANEKLFF. The CDR3 bases are TGTGCCAGTAGTATGAGAGTCTCGGCTAATGAAAAACTGTTTTTT.

This clonotype was observed a few times. This chain links TRBV13 with TRBJ2-1; weak D call: TRBD2 (6 bases). The V end lost 2 bases, the J end lost 0 bases, and 11 bases lay between the germline ends. The length of the CDR3 is 16 residues. Per the germline V gene, CDR1 is PRHDT and CDR2 is FYEKMQ (reference sequence). The CDR3 sequence is CASSLLGRDSYNEQFF. CDR3 DNA: TGTGCCAGCAGCTTATTAGGGCGGGACTCCTACAATGAGCAGTTCTTC.

This sequence joins TRBV6-2 or TRBV6-3 and TRBJ2-3, with a tentative D call TRBD2 (5 bases). This CDR3 is 12 amino acids long. Trimming left V 6 bases short and J 6 bases short, with 10 bases between. Looked up from germline, CDR1 is MNHEY and CDR2 is SVGEGT. DNA for the CDR3: TGTGCCAGCAGCCACTCGGGGGATACGCAGTATTTT. This codes for CASSHSGDTQYF.

This clonotype showed up just a few times. The chain links TRBV27 to TRBJ2-7, with D unclear. CDR1 is MNHEY, CDR2 SMNVEV, per germline (reference sequence). Trimming took 1 base from V and 6 from J, leaving 7 bases between them. The CDR3 extends over 12 amino acids. The CDR3 sequence: CASSLLFGEQYF. CDR3 nucleotides: TGTGCCAGCAGTTTATTGTTCGGCGAGCAGTACTTC.

J is TRBJ1-6 and V is TRBV12-3 or TRBV12-4; D gene ambiguous. Trimming stripped 3 bases from V and 7 bases from J, with 13 bases between. The CDR3 is 15 residues long. CDR3 sequence reads: CASSFRRLPNSPLHF. The DNA of the CDR3 is TGTGCCAGCAGTTTCCGTCGACTGCCAAATTCACCCCTCCACTTT.

The table lists this clonotype with many counts. V gene TRBV7-6 combines with J gene TRBJ2-1; D assignment may be TRBD1 or TRBD2 (5 bases each). Per germline, CDR1 SGHVS and CDR2 FNYEAQ. This CDR3 is built from 17 residues. V was clipped by 5 bases and J by 6 bases, with 23 bases between them. In nucleotides, the CDR3 is TGTGCCAGCAGCCCCATTGGGGGAATTCATGGTACCAATGAGCAGTTCTTC. Its translation: CASSPIGGIHGTNEQFF.

The genes are TRBV24-1 and TRBJ2-3; D gene ambiguous. The CDR3 has 13 residues. Trimming took off 8 bases at V and 0 bases at J, with 8 bases between the two ends. Per germline, CDR1 KGHDR and CDR2 SFDVKD. CDR3 loop: CATKEGSTDTQYF. The CDR3 coding sequence is TGTGCCACCAAAGAAGGTAGCACAGATACGCAGTATTTT.